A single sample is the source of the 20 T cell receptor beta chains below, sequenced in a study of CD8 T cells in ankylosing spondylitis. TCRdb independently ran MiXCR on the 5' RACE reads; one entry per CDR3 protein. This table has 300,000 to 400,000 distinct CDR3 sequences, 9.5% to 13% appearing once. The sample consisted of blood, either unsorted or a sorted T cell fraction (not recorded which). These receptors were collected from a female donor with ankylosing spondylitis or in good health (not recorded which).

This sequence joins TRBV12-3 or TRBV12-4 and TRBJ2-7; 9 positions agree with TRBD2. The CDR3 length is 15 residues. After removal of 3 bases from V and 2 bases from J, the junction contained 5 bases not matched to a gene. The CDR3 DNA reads TGTGCCAGCAGTTTTGGTAGCGGGAGACCCTACGAGCAGTACTTC. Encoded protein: CASSFGSGRPYEQYF.

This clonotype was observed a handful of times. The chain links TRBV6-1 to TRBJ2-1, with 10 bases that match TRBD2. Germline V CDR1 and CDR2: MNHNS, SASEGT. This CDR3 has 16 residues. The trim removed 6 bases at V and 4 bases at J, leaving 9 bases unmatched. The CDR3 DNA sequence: TGTGCCAGCAGCCGCGTAGCGGGGGGATCTTACAATGAGCAGTTCTTC. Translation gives CASSRVAGGSYNEQFF.

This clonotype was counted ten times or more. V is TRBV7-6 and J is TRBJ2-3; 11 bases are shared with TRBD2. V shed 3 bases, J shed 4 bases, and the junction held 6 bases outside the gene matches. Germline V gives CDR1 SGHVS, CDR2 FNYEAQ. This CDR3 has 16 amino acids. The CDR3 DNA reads TGTGCCAGCAGCTTGTTTAGCGGGGGGGCGTCAGATACGCAGTATTTT. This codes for CASSLFSGGASDTQYF.

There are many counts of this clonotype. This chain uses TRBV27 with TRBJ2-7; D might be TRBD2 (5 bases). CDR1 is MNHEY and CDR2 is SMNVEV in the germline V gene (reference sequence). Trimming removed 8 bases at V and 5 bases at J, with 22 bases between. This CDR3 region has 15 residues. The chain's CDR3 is CASGSPGLASNEQYF. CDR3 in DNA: TGTGCCAGCGGCTCTCCCGGGCTAGCAAGCAACGAGCAGTACTTC.

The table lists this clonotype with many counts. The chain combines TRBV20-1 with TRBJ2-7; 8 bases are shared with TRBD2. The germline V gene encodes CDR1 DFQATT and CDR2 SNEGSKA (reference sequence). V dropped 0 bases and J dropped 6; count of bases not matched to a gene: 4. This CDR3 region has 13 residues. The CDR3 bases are TGCAGTGCTAGAGATAACCTAGCGGGCGAGCAGTACTTC. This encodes CSARDNLAGEQYF.

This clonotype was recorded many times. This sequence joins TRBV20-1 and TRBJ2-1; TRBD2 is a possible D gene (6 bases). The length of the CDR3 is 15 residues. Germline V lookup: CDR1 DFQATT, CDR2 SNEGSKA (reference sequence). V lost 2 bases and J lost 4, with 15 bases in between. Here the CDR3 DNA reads TGCAGTGCTAGATCAGCGGAGGGAGTATACAATGAGCAGTTCTTC. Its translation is CSARSAEGVYNEQFF.

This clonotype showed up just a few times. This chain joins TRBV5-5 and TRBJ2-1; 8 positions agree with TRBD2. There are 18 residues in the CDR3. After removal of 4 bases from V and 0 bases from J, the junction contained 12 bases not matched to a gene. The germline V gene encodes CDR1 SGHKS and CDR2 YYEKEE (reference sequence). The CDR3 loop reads CASSLAGGGLFSYNEQFF. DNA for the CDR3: TGTGCCAGCAGCCTTGCGGGCGGGGGGCTTTTCTCCTACAATGAGCAGTTCTTC.

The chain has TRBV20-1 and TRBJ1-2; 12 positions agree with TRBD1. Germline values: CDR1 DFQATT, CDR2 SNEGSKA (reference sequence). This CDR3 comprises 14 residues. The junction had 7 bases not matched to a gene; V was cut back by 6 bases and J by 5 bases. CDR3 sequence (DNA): TGCAGTGCCGGGGGGGACAGGGGGCTGTATGGCTACACCTTC. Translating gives CSAGGDRGLYGYTF.

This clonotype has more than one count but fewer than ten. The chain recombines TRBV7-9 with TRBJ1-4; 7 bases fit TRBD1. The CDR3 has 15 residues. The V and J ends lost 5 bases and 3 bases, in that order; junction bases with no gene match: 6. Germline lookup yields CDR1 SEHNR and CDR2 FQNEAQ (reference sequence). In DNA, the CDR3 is TGTGCCAGCAGCCCAGGGGGGGGGGCTAATGAAAAACTGTTTTTT. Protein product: CASSPGGGANEKLFF. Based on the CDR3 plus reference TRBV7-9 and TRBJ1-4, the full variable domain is DTGVSQNPRHKITKRGQNVTFRCDPISEHNRLYWYRQTLGQGPEFLTYFQNEAQLEKSRLLSDRFSAERPKGSFSTLEIQRTEQGDSAMYLCASSPGGGANEKLFFGSGTQLSVL.

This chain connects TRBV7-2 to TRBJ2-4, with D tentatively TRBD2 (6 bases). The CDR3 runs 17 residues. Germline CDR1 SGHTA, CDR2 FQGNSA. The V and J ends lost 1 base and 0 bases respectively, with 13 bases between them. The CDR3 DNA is TGTGCCAGCAGCTTAGGGGGACTCGGAAAAGCCAAAAACATTCAGTACTTC. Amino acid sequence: CASSLGGLGKAKNIQYF.

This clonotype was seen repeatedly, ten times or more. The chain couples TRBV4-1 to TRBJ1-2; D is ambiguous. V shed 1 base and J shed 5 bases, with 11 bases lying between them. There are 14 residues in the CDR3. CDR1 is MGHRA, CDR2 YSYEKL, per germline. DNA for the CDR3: TGCGCCAGCAGCCAAGGGTCTGCCCTGTATGGCTACACCTTC. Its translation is CASSQGSALYGYTF.

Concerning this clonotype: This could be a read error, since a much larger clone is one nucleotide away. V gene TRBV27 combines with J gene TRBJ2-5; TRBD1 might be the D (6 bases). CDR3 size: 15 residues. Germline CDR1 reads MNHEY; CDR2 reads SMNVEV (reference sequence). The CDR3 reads CPSSSRQDKKETQYF. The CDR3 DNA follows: TGTCCCAGCAGTTCCCGACAGGACAAGAAAGAGACCCAGTACTTC.

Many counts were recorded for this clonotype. The CDR3: CAITEQGSTDTQYF. CDR3 sequence (DNA): TGTGCCATCACCGAACAGGGGTCCACAGATACGCAGTATTTT. The rearrangement joins TRBV10-3 to TRBJ2-3; 7 nucleotides agree with TRBD1. The CDR3 consists of 14 residues. V shed 7 bases, J shed 2 bases, and the junction held 6 bases outside the gene matches. Germline V gives CDR1 ENHRY, CDR2 SYGVKD.

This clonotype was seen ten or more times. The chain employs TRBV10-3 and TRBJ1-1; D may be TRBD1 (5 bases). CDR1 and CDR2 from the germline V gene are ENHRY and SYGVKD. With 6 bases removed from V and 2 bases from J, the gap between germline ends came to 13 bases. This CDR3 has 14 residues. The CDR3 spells CAIRPRDDNTEAFF. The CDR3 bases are TGTGCCATCAGACCCCGGGACGATAACACTGAAGCTTTCTTT.

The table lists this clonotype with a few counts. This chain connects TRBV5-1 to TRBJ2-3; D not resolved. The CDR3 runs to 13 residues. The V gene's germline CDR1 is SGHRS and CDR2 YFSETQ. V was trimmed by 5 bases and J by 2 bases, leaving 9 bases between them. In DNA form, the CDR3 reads TGCGCCAGCAGTGAGGCAGTCACAGATACGCAGTATTTT. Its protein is CASSEAVTDTQYF.

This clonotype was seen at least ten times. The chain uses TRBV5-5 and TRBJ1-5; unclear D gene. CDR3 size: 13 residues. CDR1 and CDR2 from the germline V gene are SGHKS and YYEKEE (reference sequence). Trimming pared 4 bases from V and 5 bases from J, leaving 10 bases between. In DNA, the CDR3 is TGTGCCAGCAGCCCTGGGAATGATCAGCCCCAGCATTTT. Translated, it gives CASSPGNDQPQHF.

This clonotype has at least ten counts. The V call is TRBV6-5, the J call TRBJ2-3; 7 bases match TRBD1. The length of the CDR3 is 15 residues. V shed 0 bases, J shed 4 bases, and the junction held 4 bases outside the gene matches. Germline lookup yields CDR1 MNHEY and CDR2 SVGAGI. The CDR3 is CASSYSRQGSDTQYF. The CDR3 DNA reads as TGTGCCAGCAGTTACTCACGACAGGGCTCAGATACGCAGTATTTT.

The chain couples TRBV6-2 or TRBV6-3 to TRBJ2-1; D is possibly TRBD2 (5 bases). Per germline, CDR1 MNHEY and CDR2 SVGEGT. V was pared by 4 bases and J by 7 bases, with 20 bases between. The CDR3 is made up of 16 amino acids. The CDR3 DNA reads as TGTGCCAGCAGTTCGGATCAGCCCTTACGGAGGAATGAGCAGTTCTTC. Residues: CASSSDQPLRRNEQFF.

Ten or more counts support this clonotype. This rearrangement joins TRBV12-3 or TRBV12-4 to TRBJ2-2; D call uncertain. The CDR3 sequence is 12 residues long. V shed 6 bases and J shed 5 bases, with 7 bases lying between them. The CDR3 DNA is TGTGCCAGCAGACTGGGTACCGGGGAGCTGTTTTTT. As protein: CASRLGTGELFF.

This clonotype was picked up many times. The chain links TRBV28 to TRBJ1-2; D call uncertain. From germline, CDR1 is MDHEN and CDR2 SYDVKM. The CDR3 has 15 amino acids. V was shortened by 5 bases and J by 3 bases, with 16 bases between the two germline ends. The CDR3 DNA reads TGTGCCAGCAGTCCCGCGGCAGGAAAGGACTATGGCTACACCTTC. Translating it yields CASSPAAGKDYGYTF.